The 11 T cell receptor beta chains given below trace back to one sample, sequenced in a study of blood T cell repertoires in COVID-19. Profiling relied on immunoSEQ multiplex PCR, and the TCRdb table lists in-frame clones only, not all of them. The sample has 90,000 to 120,000 clones; approximately 89% are singletons. The specimen sequenced was peripheral blood. The receptors shown here come from a man between 50 and 59 years old with active or convalescent COVID-19.

The CDR3 sequence is CASSPTSNRVGYTF. DNA for the CDR3: TGTGCCAGTAGTCCCACAAGTAACAGGGTCGGCTACACCTTC. The chain is built from TRBV19 and TRBJ1-2; D might be TRBD1 (6 bases). Germline values: CDR1 LNHDA, CDR2 SQIVND (reference sequence). This CDR3 is 14 amino acids long. The V and J ends lost 5 bases and 8 bases respectively, with 18 bases between them. Together with reference TRBV19 and TRBJ1-2, the CDR3 gives the full variable domain: DGGITQSPKYLFRKEGQNVTLSCEQNLNHDAMYWYRQDPGQGLRLIYYSQIVNDFQKGDIAEGYSVSREKKESFPLTVTSAQKNPTAFYLCASSPTSNRVGYTFGSGTRLTVV.

The gene calls are TRBV28 and TRBJ1-2; D call uncertain. The germline V gene encodes CDR1 MDHEN and CDR2 SYDVKM. V lost 2 bases and J lost 2, with 6 bases in between. The CDR3 is 13 amino acids. CDR3 protein: CASSLGENYGYTF. The CDR3 coding sequence is TGTGCCAGCAGTTTAGGAGAAAACTATGGCTACACCTTC.

This chain connects TRBV21-1 to TRBJ2-1; no DNA check was done on the table's D call, TRBD2. TRBV21-1 is assigned pseudogene status. This CDR3 is 16 amino acids long. The CDR3 is CASSKGLAGEYNEQFF. CDR3 nucleotide sequence: TGTGCCAGCAGCAAGGGACTAGCGGGAGAGTACAATGAGCAGTTCTTC.

DNA for the CDR3: TGTGCCAGCAGGGGTGATCGGGGGTTTTATGAAAAACTGTTTTTT. Protein: CASRGDRGFYEKLFF. The V and J genes are TRBV6-5 and TRBJ1-4, with D possibly TRBD1 on 5 matching bases. Germline V gives CDR1 MNHEY, CDR2 SVGAGI. Trimming shortened V by 6 bases and J by 6 bases, and 17 bases separated the two germline ends. The CDR3 extends over 15 amino acids.

J is TRBJ2-7 and V is TRBV15; weak D call: TRBD1 (6 bases). The germline V and J ends were trimmed by 1 base and 3 bases, with 10 bases remaining between them. This CDR3 is 14 amino acids long. Germline CDR1 LNHNV, CDR2 YYDKDF (reference sequence). The CDR3 coding sequence is TGTGCCACCAGCAGAGGGACAGCGTTCTACGAGCAGTACTTC. Translated: CATSRGTAFYEQYF.

V usage is TRBV7-9 and J usage is TRBJ1-4; no firm D call. The CDR3 sequence is 15 residues long. Germline assignment: CDR1 SEHNR and CDR2 FQNEAQ (reference sequence). Deletions cut 3 bases from V and 0 bases from J, with 8 bases between. The CDR3 is CASSFPPATNEKLFF. In DNA, the CDR3 is TGTGCCAGCAGCTTCCCTCCTGCAACTAATGAAAAACTGTTTTTT. The complete variable domain, with remaining parts taken from reference TRBV7-9 and TRBJ1-4, reads DTGVSQNPRHKITKRGQNVTFRCDPISEHNRLYWYRQTLGQGPEFLTYFQNEAQLEKSRLLSDRFSAERPKGSFSTLEIQRTEQGDSAMYLCASSFPPATNEKLFFGSGTQLSVL.

The chain recombines TRBV28 with TRBJ2-3; 8 positions match TRBD2. Germline CDR1 reads MDHEN; CDR2 reads SYDVKM. J lost 0 bases, V lost 7 bases, and 12 bases had no gene match. The CDR3 sequence is 17 residues long. CDR3 DNA sequence: TGTGCCAGCATTCCTAGCGGGCAGGGGAAAAGCACAGATACGCAGTATTTT. This encodes CASIPSGQGKSTDTQYF.

The CDR3 protein is CASSLVPSGRSYNEQFF. In nucleotides, the CDR3 is TGCGCCAGCAGCTTGGTCCCTAGCGGGCGCTCCTACAATGAGCAGTTCTTC. V gene TRBV5-1 combines with J gene TRBJ2-1; 8 nucleotides align to TRBD2. Unmatched junction bases numbered 5, after V lost 0 bases and J lost 0 bases. Per the germline V gene, CDR1 is SGHRS and CDR2 is YFSETQ. This CDR3 contains 17 residues.

CDR3 nucleotide sequence: TGTGCCAGCAGCTTAGCACAGCAAAATTCACCCCTCCACTTT. It codes for CASSLAQQNSPLHF. This chain connects TRBV7-9 to TRBJ1-6; no clear D gene. Trimming took off 0 bases at V and 7 bases at J, with 7 bases between the two ends. This CDR3 is built from 14 residues. Germline V lookup: CDR1 SEHNR, CDR2 FQNEAQ (reference sequence).

The V call is TRBV6-6, the J call TRBJ2-3; 14 positions agree with TRBD2. Germline assignment: CDR1 MNHNY and CDR2 SVGAGI (reference sequence). Trimming at V came to 9 bases and at J to 4 bases, leaving 9 bases not matched to a gene. The CDR3 has 16 amino acids. CDR3 nucleotide sequence: TGTGCCAGAGGACTAGCGGGAGGCACAAATCCAGATACGCAGTATTTT. It is translated as CARGLAGGTNPDTQYF.

The chain is built from TRBV19 and TRBJ1-1, with a possible D match to TRBD1 (6 bases). Germline CDR1 and CDR2: LNHDA and SQIVND (reference sequence). The ends were cut back, 3 bases at V and 2 bases at J, with 16 bases in the middle. The CDR3 consists of 16 residues. The CDR3 here is CASSMQGGGVNTEAFF. CDR3 in DNA: TGTGCCAGTAGTATGCAAGGCGGGGGCGTAAACACTGAAGCTTTCTTT.